The 13 T cell receptor beta chains below all came from one sample that was sequenced in a study of OX40 agonist ivuxolimab in advanced cancers. Sequenced by immunoSEQ multiplex PCR; TCRdb stores in-frame clones only, minus some. The table records 65,000 to 70,000 clones, around 90% of them present only once. The source material was CD4+ or CD8+ T cells sorted from blood, sampled in a trial of the OX40 agonist ivuxolimab. Receptor source: an adult with an advanced solid tumor such as melanoma, head and neck, liver or kidney cancer.

The chain employs TRBV6-1 and TRBJ1-1; D call uncertain. This CDR3 spans 13 amino acids. The V gene lost 4 bases and the J gene lost 4 bases, with 10 bases spanning the gap. Germline CDR1 and CDR2: MNHNS and SASEGT. CDR3 in amino acids: CASSVEAGTEAFF. The CDR3 bases are TGTGCCAGCAGTGTAGAGGCGGGCACTGAAGCTTTCTTT.

V and J are TRBV30 and TRBJ2-5, with 9 bases lining up with TRBD1. Germline values: CDR1 GTSNPN, CDR2 SVGIG (reference sequence). The V segment lost 2 bases and the J segment 5 bases; nucleotides outside the gene matches: 6. The CDR3 is 14 residues long. CDR3 sequence (DNA): TGTGCCTGGAGTCCCGGGACAGGGAGGGAGACCCAGTACTTC. Protein: CAWSPGTGRETQYF.

The chain joins TRBV18 to TRBJ2-5; 8 bases agree with TRBD1. The DNA end is more similar to TRBJ2-7, so the J call may be wrong. This CDR3 region has 15 residues. The V gene's germline CDR1 is KGHSH and CDR2 LQKENI. DNA of the CDR3: TGTGCCAGCTCAACTAGGACAGGGCTCTCCTACGAGCAGTACTTC. Its protein is CASSTRTGLSYEQYF.

V and J are TRBV4-3 and TRBJ2-1, with D possibly being TRBD1 (6 bases). CDR1 is LGHNA, CDR2 YSLEER, per germline. The CDR3 contains 15 residues. Deletions cut 3 bases from V and 3 bases from J, with 12 bases between. The CDR3 DNA follows: TGCGCCAGCAGCCAGGGGACAAGAAGCTACAATGAGCAGTTCTTC. Protein: CASSQGTRSYNEQFF.

The chain uses TRBV28 and TRBJ2-3; D may be TRBD2 (6 bases). Trimming took 5 bases from V and 1 from J, leaving 13 bases between them. The CDR3 runs to 15 residues. Germline CDR1 is MDHEN and CDR2 is SYDVKM. As DNA, the CDR3 is TGTGCCAGCAGTATCCGCTTAGCGGGCACAGATACGCAGTATTTT. Its translation: CASSIRLAGTDTQYF.

This clone was observed a single time. The chain carries TRBV6-5 and TRBJ1-3; D is uncertain. V was cut by 8 bases and J by 4 bases, with 6 bases left in between. Germline values: CDR1 MNHEY, CDR2 SVGAGI. The CDR3 extends over 11 amino acids. The CDR3 is CASVRGNTIYF. CDR3 bases: TGTGCCAGCGTTCGGGGAAACACCATATATTTT.

The chain combines TRBV28 with TRBJ1-1; 8 nucleotides agree with TRBD1. Germline CDR1 is MDHEN and CDR2 is SYDVKM. The CDR3 covers 14 residues. V lost 6 bases and J lost 5; bases outside the gene matches: 8. The CDR3 bases are TGTGCCAGCAGCTTCAGGGGGCTGGTGACTGAAGCTTTCTTT. This gives the protein CASSFRGLVTEAFF.

The sample holds one count of this clone. The rearrangement uses TRBV4-3 and TRBJ1-1; D not resolved. CDR1 and CDR2 (germline): LGHNA, YSLEER. The CDR3 runs to 14 residues. With 3 bases removed from V and 1 base from J, the gap between germline ends came to 9 bases. The CDR3 bases are TGCGCCAGCAGCCAGGATAATCGGAACACTGAAGCTTTCTTT. It yields the protein CASSQDNRNTEAFF.

The genes are TRBV20-1 and TRBJ2-7; D possibly uses TRBD1 or TRBD2 (5 bases each). CDR1 and CDR2 (germline): DFQATT, SNEGSKA (reference sequence). V was clipped by 6 bases and J by 4 bases, with 10 bases between them. The CDR3 runs 11 residues. The CDR3 DNA reads TGCAGTGCCCCCGAGGGGTACGAGCAGTACTTC. Amino acids: CSAPEGYEQYF.

The J gene is TRBJ2-5, the V gene TRBV15; TRBD1 might be the D (5 bases). The CDR3 runs 13 residues. Per the germline V gene, CDR1 is LNHNV and CDR2 is YYDKDF (reference sequence). Trimming took off 5 bases at V and 4 bases at J, with 11 bases between the two ends. The CDR3 reads CATSWSGSETQYF. DNA of the CDR3: TGTGCCACCAGCTGGTCAGGGTCAGAGACCCAGTACTTC.

This sequence joins TRBV14 and TRBJ2-7; D uncertain. V was clipped by 4 bases and J by 0 bases, with 4 bases between them. This CDR3 has 12 amino acids. Germline V gene data show CDR1 as SGHDN and CDR2 as FVKESK. The CDR3 nucleotides read TGTGCCAGCAGCCCTAACTCCTACGAGCAGTACTTC. Translation: CASSPNSYEQYF.

The chain employs TRBV28 and TRBJ2-3; 7 bases are a match to TRBD1. Germline loops: CDR1 MDHEN, CDR2 SYDVKM. The CDR3 loop spans 14 amino acids. J was trimmed by 3 bases and V by 3 bases; bases with no gene match: 3. The chain's CDR3 is CASSLPRGTDTQYF. The CDR3 nucleotides read TGTGCCAGCAGTTTGCCCAGGGGGACAGATACGCAGTATTTT. Full variable domain (missing parts from reference TRBV28 and TRBJ2-3): DVKVTQSSRYLVKRTGEKVFLECVQDMDHENMFWYRQDPGLGLRLIYFSYDVKMKEKGDIPEGYSVSREKKERFSLILESASTNQTSMYLCASSLPRGTDTQYFGPGTRLTVL.

V gene TRBV28 combines with J gene TRBJ1-3; a weak D match, TRBD1 (6 bases). Deletions cut 7 bases from V and 8 bases from J, with 9 bases between. The CDR3 spans 11 residues. Looked up from germline, CDR1 is MDHEN and CDR2 is SYDVKM. The CDR3 protein is CASIGGDTIYF. The CDR3 coding sequence is TGTGCCAGCATAGGGGGGGACACCATATATTTT.